A single sample gave rise to the 11 T cell receptor beta chains below, sequenced in a study of technical replicates of blood from a few donors. The assay was immunoSEQ multiplex PCR, and TCRdb's table has in-frame clones only and misses some. Of more than 50,000 clones listed, around 87% are singletons. The sample consisted of PBMCs. These receptors were obtained from a human donor in good health. Some clones in this sample may be carry-over from other donors' samples.

The genes are TRBV29-1 and TRBJ2-3; TRBD2 agrees at 10 bases. The J segment lost 4 bases and the V segment lost 6 bases, leaving 7 bases of the junction unmatched. The CDR3 is 14 residues long. Germline V gives CDR1 SQVTM, CDR2 ANQGSEA. The CDR3 is CSVAGGSGADTQYF. The CDR3 nucleotides read TGCAGCGTAGCGGGGGGGTCAGGGGCAGATACGCAGTATTTT.

This chain joins TRBV9 and TRBJ2-2; D remains unclear. Germline CDR1 is SGDLS and CDR2 is YYNGEE. Deletions cut 0 bases from V and 2 bases from J, with 8 bases between. The CDR3 is made up of 15 amino acids. The CDR3 region has the DNA TGTGCCAGCAGCGTAGCTAGTCATAACACCGGGGAGCTGTTTTTT. Translating gives CASSVASHNTGELFF. The full variable domain, its missing parts supplied by reference TRBV9 and TRBJ2-2, is DSGVTQTPKHLITATGQRVTLRCSPRSGDLSVYWYQQSLDQGLQFLIQYYNGEERAKGNILERFSAQQFPDLHSELNLSSLELGDSALYFCASSVASHNTGELFFGEGSRLTVL.

The V call is TRBV2, the J call TRBJ1-4; D is perhaps TRBD1 (5 bases). Per the germline V gene, CDR1 is SNHLY and CDR2 is FYNNEI. The CDR3 consists of 14 residues. Trimming pared 5 bases from V and 5 bases from J, leaving 12 bases between. This CDR3 reads CASSRDGGNEKLFF. In DNA form, the CDR3 reads TGTGCCAGCAGTCGGGACGGGGGGAATGAAAAACTGTTTTTT.

The rearrangement joins TRBV5-8 to TRBJ1-2, with 7 bases aligning to TRBD1. V trimming: 4 bases; J trimming: 4 bases; junction bases outside the gene matches: 7. Germline assignment: CDR1 SGHTS and CDR2 YDEGEE. The CDR3 has 14 residues. CDR3 nucleotides: TGTGCCAGCAGCCCAGGGACAGTTGGCTATGGCTACACCTTC. Translating gives CASSPGTVGYGYTF.

This clone came up once. The gene calls are TRBV4-1 and TRBJ2-5; TRBD1 matches at 9 bases. This CDR3 region has 16 residues. V trimming: 3 bases; J trimming: 4 bases; junction bases outside the gene matches: 9. Germline V CDR1 and CDR2: MGHRA, YSYEKL. The CDR3: CASSQARDRVPETQYF. Written as DNA, the CDR3 is TGCGCCAGCAGCCAGGCTCGGGACAGGGTCCCAGAGACCCAGTACTTC.

The chain has TRBV7-8 and TRBJ1-2, with a weak D call TRBD1 (6 bases). The CDR3 loop spans 15 amino acids. V shed 0 bases and J shed 4 bases, with 12 bases lying between them. Germline CDR1 SGHVS, CDR2 FQNEAQ. The CDR3 coding sequence is TGTGCCAGCAGCTTAGCGGAGACAGGACCCTATGGCTACACCTTC. The encoded protein is CASSLAETGPYGYTF.

This chain uses TRBV6-5 with TRBJ2-6, with a tentative D call TRBD1 (5 bases). V was cut by 4 bases and J by 4 bases, with 11 bases left in between. CDR3 length: 15 residues. Germline CDR1 is MNHEY and CDR2 is SVGAGI. This CDR3 reads CASSLQGGGANVLTF. CDR3 nucleotide sequence: TGTGCCAGCAGTTTGCAGGGTGGCGGGGCCAACGTCCTGACTTTC.

The genes are TRBV7-3 and TRBJ2-2; the match to TRBD1 covers 10 bases. Germline CDR1 SGHTA, CDR2 FQGTGA. This CDR3 region has 16 residues. J was trimmed by 4 bases and V by 3 bases; bases with no gene match: 5. This chain's CDR3 is CASSLRQGASTGELFF. The CDR3 bases are TGTGCCAGCAGCTTGCGACAGGGGGCCAGCACCGGGGAGCTGTTTTTT.

The chain couples TRBV6-6 to TRBJ2-3; D gene uncertain. The CDR3 runs 14 residues. Germline-derived CDR1 and CDR2 are MNHNY and SVGAGI (reference sequence). Deletions cut 2 bases from V and 2 bases from J, with 8 bases between. The CDR3 sequence is CASSYVSLTDTQYF. The CDR3, as DNA: TGTGCCAGCAGTTACGTCTCCCTCACAGATACGCAGTATTTT.

The chain recombines TRBV5-4 with TRBJ2-1; 7 bases line up with TRBD2. V shed 0 bases and J 2 bases; nucleotides not matched to a gene: 5. The CDR3 runs to 16 residues. Germline loops: CDR1 SGHNT, CDR2 YYREEE (reference sequence). CDR3 sequence: CASSLGGGGAYNEQFF. For the CDR3, the DNA is TGTGCCAGCAGCTTGGGGGGCGGGGGAGCCTACAATGAGCAGTTCTTC.

This clone was seen only once. The chain uses TRBV13 and TRBJ1-3; weak D call: TRBD1 (5 bases). The CDR3 has 15 amino acids. V was trimmed by 3 bases and J by 3 bases, leaving 12 bases between them. Germline V gene sequence: CDR1 PRHDT, CDR2 FYEKMQ (reference sequence). CDR3 amino acids: CASSFGGVGGNTIYF. Written as DNA, the CDR3 is TGTGCCAGCAGCTTCGGGGGAGTAGGTGGAAACACCATATATTTT.